A single sample gave rise to the 31 T cell receptor beta chains below, sequenced in a study of spatial heterogeneity in lung cancer (dated by TCRdb to about 2019). In the paper's terms, the time point label means: sample taken at primary tumor resection. Whole RNA extracted from tumor and nontumor lung tissue, or from cryopreserved PBMC samples, was used for TCR sequencing without cell sorting. The library was made by 5' RACE. The sequencing machine was a NextSeq 500. The raw public reads went through TCRdb reprocessing: fastp at Q25, MiXCR clone calling, in-frame beta chains kept. Every entry covers one CDR3 protein and lists the most common genes and DNA from its rows. The sample table lists roughly 10,000 distinct CDR3 sequences, 3.5% to 4.5% of them with a count of one. 40% to 60% of the sample is held by the ten biggest clonotypes. The sequences come from PBMCs, collected at surgery. All receptors come from a female donor with early-stage non-small cell lung cancer.

This clonotype showed up many times. This beta chain is an unintended read in a library built for alpha chains; its size means little. The CDR3 reads CASSLGDRALVGTEAFF. The CDR3, as DNA: TGTGCCAGCAGCCTAGGGGACAGGGCATTAGTGGGGACTGAAGCTTTCTTT. This rearrangement joins TRBV9 to TRBJ1-1, with 9 bases lining up with TRBD1. The CDR3 covers 17 residues. CDR1 is SGDLS and CDR2 is YYNGEE in the germline V gene. The V and J ends lost 4 bases and 5 bases, in that order; junction bases with no gene match: 15.

About this clonotype: This beta chain slipped into a library made for alpha chains as a stray read, so its size is not meaningful. This chain links TRBV28 with TRBJ1-5; tentative D call: TRBD1 (5 bases). CDR3 length: 15 amino acids. CDR1 MDHEN and CDR2 SYDVKM come from the germline V gene. Trimming cost V 2 bases and J 0 bases, with 8 bases left between them. The CDR3 protein is CASSLRGYSNQPQHF. CDR3 DNA sequence: TGTGCCAGCAGTTTACGGGGGTATAGCAATCAGCCCCAGCATTTT.

This clonotype was counted at least ten times. This beta chain is off target for a library built for alpha chains, so its abundance means little. V gene TRBV11-2 combines with J gene TRBJ1-3; D perhaps matches TRBD1 (5 bases). Trimming shortened V by 4 bases and J by 0 bases, and 13 bases separated the two germline ends. This CDR3 comprises 16 residues. Germline CDR1 and CDR2: SGHAT and FQNNGV. As DNA, the CDR3 is TGTGCCAGCAGCTCCGCGGACACTGGCTCTGGAAACACCATATATTTT. This translates into CASSSADTGSGNTIYF.

With respect to this clonotype: This beta chain turned up in a library designed for alpha chains; as an off-target read, its abundance says little. This chain links TRBV12-3 or TRBV12-4 with TRBJ2-2, with 8 bases fitting TRBD2. The CDR3 totals 17 residues. J gave up 0 bases and V 5 bases, and 8 bases lay outside the gene matches. CDR3 sequence: CASSPRGTRPNTGELFF. The CDR3 DNA reads as TGTGCCAGCAGTCCTAGAGGGACTAGACCGAACACCGGGGAGCTGTTTTTT.

This clonotype was counted ten times or more. The library was designed around alpha chains, so this beta chain is a stray read whose abundance carries little weight. The chain is built from TRBV29-1 and TRBJ1-2; no clear D gene. Trimming pared 2 bases from V and 1 base from J, leaving 2 bases between. The CDR3 totals 11 residues. Germline-derived CDR1 and CDR2 are SQVTM and ANQGSEA. DNA for the CDR3: TGCAGCGTTGAACTTAACTATGGCTACACCTTC. Encoded protein: CSVELNYGYTF.

This clonotype has a count of ten or more. Since it is a stray read in a library aimed at alpha chains, this beta chain has a size that is not meaningful. The chain uses TRBV12-3 or TRBV12-4 and TRBJ2-5; maybe TRBD2 (5 bases). V lost 3 bases and J 2 bases, leaving 10 bases between the germline ends. This CDR3 has 14 residues. CDR3 residues: CASSFREGQETQYF. The CDR3 nucleotides are TGTGCCAGCAGTTTCCGGGAAGGTCAAGAGACCCAGTACTTC.

This clonotype was detected many times. Since the library was made to target alpha chains, this beta chain is a stray read and its abundance is not meaningful. The gene calls are TRBV20-1 and TRBJ1-5; 8 nucleotides agree with TRBD1. In germline, CDR1 is DFQATT, CDR2 SNEGSKA (reference sequence). V lost 1 base, J lost 7 bases, and 3 bases stayed unmatched. The CDR3 totals 13 residues. The CDR3 DNA sequence: TGCAGTGCTAGAGGGACAGGGAACCAGCCCCAGCATTTT. Its protein product is CSARGTGNQPQHF.

This clonotype was seen at least ten times. A library prepared for alpha chains yielded this beta chain as an off-target read; its size is of little meaning. This chain joins TRBV6-6 and TRBJ1-2; 10 bases are shared with TRBD1. CDR1 is MNHNY and CDR2 is SVGAGI in the germline V gene (reference sequence). With 5 bases clipped from V and 6 bases from J, the junction kept 12 bases outside the gene matches. The CDR3 totals 16 residues. The CDR3 DNA is TGTGCCAGCAGTCCACACCCGGGACAGGGGAGACATGGCTACACCTTC. This codes for CASSPHPGQGRHGYTF.

Ten or more counts support this clonotype. With the library built for alpha chains, this beta chain is off target and its frequency is not meaningful. The genes are TRBV20-1 and TRBJ1-6; D remains ambiguous. The CDR3 covers 13 residues. V lost 4 bases, J lost 7 bases, and 11 bases lay in between. Germline values: CDR1 DFQATT, CDR2 SNEGSKA (reference sequence). The CDR3: CSAITTVNSPLHF. CDR3 sequence (DNA): TGCAGTGCTATAACGACCGTCAATTCACCCCTCCACTTT.

This clonotype was detected ten times or more. This beta chain slipped into a library made for alpha chains as a stray read, so its size is not meaningful. This sequence joins TRBV28 and TRBJ1-2, with TRBD1 matching 9 bases. J lost 2 bases, V lost 7 bases, and 2 bases had no gene match. This CDR3 has 13 residues. Germline CDR1 MDHEN, CDR2 SYDVKM. Here the CDR3 reads CASKQGANYGYTF. CDR3 sequence (DNA): TGTGCCAGCAAACAGGGGGCGAACTATGGCTACACCTTC.

This clonotype was recorded many times. This beta chain appears as a stray read in a library generated for alpha chains; its size is not informative. V and J are TRBV20-1 and TRBJ2-5; 7 bases map to TRBD2. This CDR3 spans 12 amino acids. The ends lost 0 bases at V and 5 bases at J; junction bases unmatched: 0. Germline loops: CDR1 DFQATT, CDR2 SNEGSKA (reference sequence). The CDR3 DNA is TGCAGTGCTAGAGAGGGGGGGGAGACCCAGTACTTC. Its protein is CSAREGGETQYF.

At least ten counts were recorded for this clonotype. This beta chain is an off-target read within a library intended for alpha chains, so its frequency means little. The chain employs TRBV7-9 and TRBJ2-7, with 7 bases matching TRBD2. The length of the CDR3 is 15 residues. Germline lookup yields CDR1 SEHNR and CDR2 FQNEAQ (reference sequence). The V and J ends lost 4 bases and 2 bases, in that order; junction bases with no gene match: 8. For the CDR3, the DNA is TGTGCCAGCAGCTGGGAGGGTCCCGGGGCCTACGAGCAGTACTTC. Its translation: CASSWEGPGAYEQYF. The entire variable domain, with the rest obtained from reference TRBV7-9 and TRBJ2-7, is as follows: DTGVSQNPRHKITKRGQNVTFRCDPISEHNRLYWYRQTLGQGPEFLTYFQNEAQLEKSRLLSDRFSAERPKGSFSTLEIQRTEQGDSAMYLCASSWEGPGAYEQYFGPGTRLTVT.

The table lists this clonotype with many counts. This beta chain is a stray sequence in a library constructed for alpha chains; its clone size is not meaningful. The J gene is TRBJ2-2, the V gene TRBV6-1, with D uncertain. The CDR3 runs 13 residues. Trimming removed 6 bases at V and 2 bases at J, with 7 bases between. From germline, CDR1 is MNHNS and CDR2 SASEGT. CDR3 sequence (DNA): TGTGCCAGCAGATGGTCAAACACCGGGGAGCTGTTTTTT. It encodes CASRWSNTGELFF.

In this sample, this clonotype turned up many times. Because the library targeted alpha chains, this beta chain is an off-target read whose size means little. V gene TRBV6-5 combines with J gene TRBJ2-7; D is tentatively TRBD1 or TRBD2 (7 bases each). Trimming shortened V by 5 bases and J by 5 bases, and 19 bases separated the two germline ends. The CDR3 is 15 amino acids. CDR1 is MNHEY, CDR2 SVGAGI, per germline. CDR3 sequence (DNA): TGTGCCAGCAGTCCCAGACAGGGAGGGATTCACGAGCAGTACTTC. Amino acid sequence: CASSPRQGGIHEQYF.

In its sample, this clonotype was seen many times. This beta chain slipped into a library made for alpha chains as a stray read, so its size is not meaningful. The chain couples TRBV6-2 or TRBV6-3 to TRBJ1-5, with D tentatively TRBD1 (5 bases). Deletions cut 0 bases from V and 0 bases from J, with 6 bases between. Germline CDR1 MNHEY, CDR2 SVGEGT. The CDR3 has 15 residues. The CDR3: CASSYSTVSNQPQHF. CDR3 DNA sequence: TGTGCCAGCAGTTACTCGACAGTTAGCAATCAGCCCCAGCATTTT.

The sample holds a few counts of this clonotype. This beta chain is a stray sequence in a library constructed for alpha chains; its clone size is not meaningful. The CDR3, as DNA: TGTGCCAGCAGCTTAGGCCTAGCGGGGAGCACAGATACGCAGTATTTT. As protein: CASSLGLAGSTDTQYF. The J gene is TRBJ2-3, the V gene TRBV7-2; TRBD2 agrees at 9 bases. CDR1 and CDR2 (germline): SGHTA, FQGNSA. This CDR3 has 16 amino acids. Trimming at V came to 1 base and at J to 0 bases, leaving 2 bases not matched to a gene.

This clonotype showed up many times. This beta chain is an off-target read within a library intended for alpha chains, so its frequency means little. V is TRBV7-9 and J is TRBJ1-2; D perhaps matches TRBD1 (6 bases). CDR3 size: 14 residues. Germline values: CDR1 SEHNR, CDR2 FQNEAQ (reference sequence). V lost 5 bases, J lost 6 bases, and 16 bases lay in between. CDR3 coding DNA: TGTGCCAGCAGCCGTGACGGGGGCTTGGATGGCTACACCTTC. Translated, it gives CASSRDGGLDGYTF.

This clonotype was seen ten or more times. This beta chain is a stray sequence in a library constructed for alpha chains; its clone size is not meaningful. The chain uses TRBV14 and TRBJ2-3; D perhaps matches TRBD2 (6 bases). The CDR3 is made up of 16 amino acids. Trimming removed 5 bases at V and 2 bases at J, with 17 bases between. Looked up from germline, CDR1 is SGHDN and CDR2 is FVKESK. In nucleotides, the CDR3 is TGTGCCAGCAGCAAAACTACGGGACTCAACACAGATACGCAGTATTTT. Translating gives CASSKTTGLNTDTQYF.

Comments on this clonotype: This beta chain lies outside the target of a library built for alpha chains; its clone size means little. The gene calls are TRBV28 and TRBJ2-2; 9 bases agree with TRBD2. This CDR3 spans 16 amino acids. The junction had 7 bases not matched to a gene; V was cut back by 8 bases and J by 0 bases. CDR1 and CDR2 (germline): MDHEN, SYDVKM. CDR3 in amino acids: CASYQRGAPNTGELFF. As DNA, the CDR3 is TGTGCCAGCTATCAGCGGGGGGCGCCGAACACCGGGGAGCTGTTTTTT.

For this clonotype: This beta chain appears as a stray read in a library generated for alpha chains; its size is not informative. The chain combines TRBV20-1 with TRBJ2-3; D might be TRBD1 or TRBD2, each matching 5 bases. Trimming pared 0 bases from V and 6 bases from J, leaving 19 bases between. The CDR3 contains 16 residues. Germline loops: CDR1 DFQATT, CDR2 SNEGSKA (reference sequence). CDR3 bases: TGCAGTGCTAGAGATCATATGGGGGAGATTTTGGATACGCAGTATTTT. Amino acids: CSARDHMGEILDTQYF.

This clonotype was recorded many times. This beta chain is a stray read from a library made for alpha chains; its abundance is not meaningful. The V gene is TRBV7-2, the J gene TRBJ1-4, with 9 bases lining up with TRBD1. Per the germline V gene, CDR1 is SGHTA and CDR2 is FQGNSA. CDR3 size: 16 residues. With 0 bases clipped from V and 7 bases from J, the junction kept 6 bases outside the gene matches. CDR3: CASSLATRTGVEKLFF. CDR3 DNA: TGTGCCAGCAGCTTAGCGACTAGGACAGGGGTTGAAAAACTGTTTTTT.

This clonotype was counted only a few times. Since the library was made to target alpha chains, this beta chain is a stray read and its abundance is not meaningful. The chain couples TRBV20-1 to TRBJ2-1, with TRBD1 as a possible D gene (6 bases). The CDR3 covers 16 residues. Germline V gives CDR1 DFQATT, CDR2 SNEGSKA (reference sequence). Trimming took off 6 bases at V and 2 bases at J, with 20 bases between the two ends. The CDR3 DNA reads as TGCAGTGCCTTGGACCCTCAGGGGACCCCCTACAATGAGCAGTTCTTC. It encodes CSALDPQGTPYNEQFF.

This clonotype was seen ten or more times. Because this beta chain is a stray read in a library intended to capture alpha chains, its abundance should not be given much weight. The V gene is TRBV20-1, the J gene TRBJ1-4; D is ambiguous. V lost 3 bases and J 7 bases, leaving 15 bases between the germline ends. The CDR3 has 14 amino acids. CDR1 and CDR2 (germline): DFQATT, SNEGSKA (reference sequence). CDR3 sequence (DNA): TGCAGTGCTAGTAGGGTTCTCCGTCCTGAAAAACTGTTTTTT. It yields the protein CSASRVLRPEKLFF.

This clonotype was seen ten or more times. This beta chain turned up in a library designed for alpha chains; as an off-target read, its abundance says little. This chain connects TRBV27 to TRBJ1-4, with D hard to call. The CDR3 is made up of 14 amino acids. Germline CDR1 and CDR2: MNHEY and SMNVEV (reference sequence). V shed 5 bases and J shed 7 bases, with 14 bases lying between them. CDR3 sequence (DNA): TGTGCCAGCAGTCTAGGAGTTCTTAGTGAAAAACTGTTTTTT. Protein sequence: CASSLGVLSEKLFF.

In this sample, this clonotype turned up a few times. This beta chain is a stray sequence in a library constructed for alpha chains; its clone size is not meaningful. The V call is TRBV7-9, the J call TRBJ2-1; 8 bases line up with TRBD1. After removal of 3 bases from V and 6 bases from J, the junction contained 7 bases not matched to a gene. The germline CDR1 and CDR2 sequences are SEHNR and FQNEAQ (reference sequence). The length of the CDR3 is 15 residues. The CDR3 DNA sequence: TGTGCCAGCAGCTTTCTGACAGGGGTCCCCAATGAGCAGTTCTTC. Translated, it gives CASSFLTGVPNEQFF.

This clonotype was counted many times. The library was designed around alpha chains, so this beta chain is a stray read whose abundance carries little weight. The CDR3: CSVELWDRDTYEQYF. The CDR3 DNA reads as TGCAGCGTTGAGTTATGGGACAGGGACACCTACGAGCAGTACTTC. The chain recombines TRBV29-1 with TRBJ2-7, with 9 nucleotides matching TRBD1. The V gene's germline CDR1 is SQVTM and CDR2 ANQGSEA. The J segment lost 2 bases and the V segment lost 3 bases, leaving 8 bases of the junction unmatched. The CDR3 is 15 residues long.

This clonotype was recorded a few times. Found in a library prepared for alpha chains, this beta chain is an off-target read, and its abundance has little meaning. The V and J genes are TRBV6-4 and TRBJ1-5; 7 nucleotides agree with TRBD1. Germline assignment: CDR1 MRHNA and CDR2 SNTAGT. Germline trimming cut 1 base from V and 0 bases from J; bases unmatched to any gene: 3. There are 16 residues in the CDR3. CDR3 sequence: CASSDYRGVSNQPQHF. CDR3 nucleotides: TGTGCCAGCAGTGACTACAGGGGCGTTAGCAATCAGCCCCAGCATTTT.

There are many counts of this clonotype. For a library built for alpha chains, this beta chain is a stray read; little rests on its size. V is TRBV20-1 and J is TRBJ2-3, with D unclear. This CDR3 comprises 16 residues. V lost 0 bases and J 2 bases, leaving 15 bases between the germline ends. Germline-derived CDR1 and CDR2 are DFQATT and SNEGSKA (reference sequence). CDR3 region: CSARDPLFRSTDTQYF. The CDR3 DNA follows: TGCAGTGCTAGAGATCCACTTTTCCGATCCACAGATACGCAGTATTTT.

As for this clonotype: Little can be read into the size of this beta chain, an off-target read in a library designed for alpha chains. This chain links TRBV7-2 with TRBJ1-4; weak D call: TRBD1 (5 bases). Trimming removed 5 bases from V and 4 bases from J, with 17 bases in between. The CDR3 is 16 amino acids. From germline, CDR1 is SGHTA and CDR2 FQGNSA. CDR3 bases: TGTGCCAGCAGCCCCGGGGGAGGCTTTGGTAATGAAAAACTGTTTTTT. It specifies CASSPGGGFGNEKLFF. Using reference TRBV7-2 and TRBJ1-4 for the parts outside the CDR3, the full variable domain is GAGVSQSPSNKVTEKGKDVELRCDPISGHTALYWYRQSLGQGLEFLIYFQGNSAPDKSGLPSDRFSAERTGGSVSTLTIQRTQQEDSAVYLCASSPGGGFGNEKLFFGSGTQLSVL.

In this sample, this clonotype turned up many times. In a library made to pick up alpha chains, this beta chain is a stray read with a size that means little. V is TRBV10-3 and J is TRBJ2-1; no firm D call. Germline CDR1 is ENHRY and CDR2 is SYGVKD. Trimming shortened V by 6 bases and J by 7 bases, and 10 bases separated the two germline ends. The CDR3 extends over 12 amino acids. The CDR3 DNA sequence: TGTGCCATCAGCCGAGACACTAATGAGCAGTTCTTC. Protein sequence: CAISRDTNEQFF.

This clonotype was seen ten or more times. This beta chain is an off-target read within a library intended for alpha chains, so its frequency means little. The chain employs TRBV4-1 and TRBJ2-1; no reliable D call. Germline V gives CDR1 MGHRA, CDR2 YSYEKL. The V end was cut by 1 base, the J end by 0 bases, with 16 bases between. The CDR3 consists of 18 residues. CDR3 DNA sequence: TGCGCCAGCAGCCAAGTCGATATGGGGTTTAGCTCCTACAATGAGCAGTTCTTC. Its protein is CASSQVDMGFSSYNEQFF.